This TCR beta chain was recovered during a study of T cell changes during pregnancy in multiple sclerosis (dated by TCRdb to the late 2010s). Regarding the research as a whole: Changes in the T cell repertoire over the course of pregnancy were examined in this study in women with multiple sclerosis.

The germline V gene (reference sequence) sets CDR1 to LNHDA and CDR2 to SQIVND. From V the trimming removes 6 bases and from J it removes 7 bases, while the gene matches leave 5 bases of the junction unaccounted for. Inclusive of the bounding cysteine and phenylalanine, the CDR3 is 14 residues long. Just CDR3 DNA is preserved here, 42 bases in frame from base 1. Library preparation was by the immunoSEQ multiplex PCR assay. TCRdb obtained this table from immuneACCESS and retained in-frame rearrangements with V and J assigned. These tables miss some clones; where compared with another copy, unresolved V genes account for less than half of the shortfall, and the remainder is unexplained. The sample table contains about 48,000 clones; only one count was recorded for about 93% of them. The ten top clones hold around 0.48% of the sample. A note on this clone: No cognate antigen has been identified for it. It has no much larger one-base neighbor in the sample; base qualities were not kept.

The V and J segments used are TRBV19 and TRBJ1-4, and TRBD1 matches 10 of the central bases. The clonotype originates from a female donor with multiple sclerosis, enrolled in a pregnancy study. This sample comprised CD4+ T cells from peripheral blood mononuclear cells, obtained in the third trimester of pregnancy. The DNA is as follows: TGTGCCAGTAGGAAGGACAGGGGGAGTGAAAAACTGTTTTTT. This yields the protein CASRKDRGSEKLFF.